The present T cell receptor (beta chain) was sequenced within a study of identical twins. In this sample, this clonotype turned up a few times. Unique molecular identifiers were present on the cDNA, and a universal primer site came from template switching. TCRdb itself ran the 5' RACE reads through MiXCR, one entry per CDR3 protein. The data show more than 1.5 million distinct CDR3 sequences, 25% to 35% seen once. The V end was cut by 1 base, the J end by 2 bases, with 9 bases between. The CDR3 consists of 14 residues. CDR1 SGHRS and CDR2 YFSETQ come from the germline V gene. Sequences were obtained from cord blood. The chain links TRBV5-1 to TRBJ1-2; no reliable D call. The sequence derives from a newborn girl in good health. CDR3 protein: CASSLNGRNYGYTF. DNA for the CDR3: TGCGCCAGCAGCTTGAATGGCAGGAACTATGGCTACACCTTC.